The 28 T cell receptor beta chains given below trace back to one sample, sequenced in a study of T cells in Graves' hyperthyroidism and ophthalmopathy. Amplification of TCR beta CDR3 regions used RNA as the template. An initial round of RT-PCR targeting the TCR CDR3 relied on the HTBI primer set. TCRdb analysed the multiplex PCR reads with MiXCR anew, one entry per CDR3 protein. The sample yields 500,000 to 800,000 distinct CDR3 sequences, 13% to 15% seen once. The sequenced sample was blood. The receptors were sampled from a woman aged 45-60 years with Graves' ophthalmopathy.

There are many counts of this clonotype. The rearrangement links TRBV27 to TRBJ2-6; D is unresolved. Looked up from germline, CDR1 is MNHEY and CDR2 is SMNVEV (reference sequence). The V end lost 1 base, the J end lost 0 bases, and 4 bases lay between the germline ends. The CDR3 is 15 amino acids. For the CDR3, the DNA is TGTGCCAGCAGTTTATACCGCTCTGGGGCCAACGTCCTGACTTTC. It codes for CASSLYRSGANVLTF.

This chain joins TRBV15 and TRBJ2-1; tentatively, D is TRBD2 (5 bases). CDR1 is LNHNV and CDR2 is YYDKDF in the germline V gene (reference sequence). Trimming shortened V by 1 base and J by 0 bases, and 19 bases separated the two germline ends. This CDR3 contains 19 residues. CDR3 sequence: CATSRAPGSAVSSYNEQFF. The DNA of the CDR3 is TGTGCCACCAGCAGAGCCCCCGGGTCAGCGGTAAGCTCCTACAATGAGCAGTTCTTC.

The chain is built from TRBV10-3 and TRBJ1-5; D remains ambiguous. Germline CDR1 ENHRY, CDR2 SYGVKD. Trimming removed 4 bases from V and 4 bases from J, with 8 bases in between. This CDR3 spans 13 amino acids. CDR3 bases: TGTGCCATCAGTGCTCGGGTAAATCAGCCCCAGCATTTT. It codes for CAISARVNQPQHF.

This clonotype was observed a handful of times. The chain links TRBV9 to TRBJ2-1; 7 bases line up with TRBD2. There are 15 residues in the CDR3. In germline, CDR1 is SGDLS, CDR2 YYNGEE. J gave up 4 bases and V 0 bases, and 4 bases lay outside the gene matches. The CDR3 sequence is CASSVEGGSYNEQFF. As DNA, the CDR3 is TGTGCCAGCAGCGTAGAGGGCGGGAGTTACAATGAGCAGTTCTTC.

The rearrangement joins TRBV28 to TRBJ2-6; 12 nucleotides line up with TRBD2. The CDR3 length is 20 residues. The V and J ends lost 5 bases and 3 bases, in that order; junction bases with no gene match: 14. Germline loops: CDR1 MDHEN, CDR2 SYDVKM. CDR3 loop: CASSPRASGRALGGANVLTF. The CDR3 nucleotides are TGTGCCAGCAGTCCAAGGGCTAGCGGGAGGGCCCTTGGTGGGGCCAACGTCCTGACTTTC.

This clonotype was counted many times. The V gene is TRBV7-2, the J gene TRBJ2-3; 7 positions agree with TRBD2. Germline CDR1 is SGHTA and CDR2 is FQGNSA. CDR3 length: 15 amino acids. V lost 1 base to trimming and J lost 6 bases; unmatched junction nucleotides: 7. The CDR3 region is CASSLGFPGGDTQYF. The CDR3, as DNA: TGTGCCAGCAGCTTAGGGTTTCCCGGGGGGGATACGCAGTATTTT.

There are a few counts of this clonotype. CDR3 sequence (DNA): TGCGCCAGCAGCTTGGATTCGGGCGAAGAGACCCAGTACTTC. It specifies CASSLDSGEETQYF. The chain has TRBV5-1 and TRBJ2-5; D remains unclear. Trimming left V 0 bases short and J 3 bases short, with 9 bases between. The germline gives CDR1 SGHRS, CDR2 YFSETQ. The CDR3 runs 14 residues.

This clonotype was seen repeatedly, ten times or more. This chain uses TRBV6-5 with TRBJ2-5, with 8 nucleotides matching TRBD2. The V gene's germline CDR1 is MNHEY and CDR2 SVGAGI. J lost 3 bases, V lost 2 bases, and 5 bases had no gene match. CDR3 length: 15 residues. The CDR3 is CASSYTGLEEETQYF. As DNA, the CDR3 is TGTGCCAGCAGTTACACGGGACTAGAGGAAGAGACCCAGTACTTC.

The rearrangement links TRBV6-1 to TRBJ2-7; TRBD1 matches at 9 bases. The CDR3 contains 14 residues. Losses at the gene ends were 8 bases for V and 5 bases for J; bases not matched to a gene: 10. Germline CDR1 and CDR2: MNHNS and SASEGT. CDR3 sequence (DNA): TGTGCCAGCTCTCAAGGGGACAGGGTTAACGAGCAGTACTTC. This sequence encodes CASSQGDRVNEQYF.

CDR3 in amino acids: CATSDSLAELSYNEQFF. CDR3 nucleotide sequence: TGTGCCACCAGTGACTCTCTAGCGGAGCTCTCCTACAATGAGCAGTTCTTC. This chain joins TRBV24-1 and TRBJ2-1; 7 positions match TRBD2. Trimming at V came to 4 bases and at J to 0 bases, leaving 8 bases not matched to a gene. The germline CDR1 and CDR2 sequences are KGHDR and SFDVKD. The CDR3 is made up of 17 amino acids.

About this clonotype itself: A junction end diverges from the germline sequence, so it may reflect a read error. The J gene is TRBJ2-1, the V gene TRBV7-2; tentative D call: TRBD2 (6 bases). Germline CDR1 SGHTA, CDR2 FQGNSA. This CDR3 comprises 14 residues. The DNA for the CDR3 is TGTGCCAGCTGCTTACTTACTAGCTGCTATGAGCAGTTCTTC. It yields the protein CASCLLTSCYEQFF.

This clonotype was detected ten times or more. This chain joins TRBV28 and TRBJ2-3; TRBD1 matches 8 bases. This CDR3 has 16 residues. CDR1 MDHEN and CDR2 SYDVKM come from the germline V gene. Trimming removed 3 bases from V and 7 bases from J; junction bases left unmatched: 12. The CDR3 loop reads CASSLSRDRFYYTQYF. DNA for the CDR3: TGTGCCAGCAGTTTGTCCCGGGACAGGTTCTATTATACGCAGTATTTT.

The chain uses TRBV6-1 and TRBJ2-1; D ambiguous. The CDR3 spans 13 residues. Germline-derived CDR1 and CDR2 are MNHNS and SASEGT. Trimming took 3 bases from V and 9 from J, leaving 12 bases between them. CDR3: CASSDSAFSEQFF. The CDR3 DNA reads as TGTGCCAGCAGTGACTCGGCTTTCAGTGAGCAGTTCTTC.

This clonotype was counted many times. This sequence joins TRBV7-9 and TRBJ2-3, with 10 bases identical to TRBD2. The germline gives CDR1 SEHNR, CDR2 FQNEAQ (reference sequence). V shed 5 bases and J 4 bases; nucleotides not matched to a gene: 9. The CDR3 totals 16 residues. For the CDR3, the DNA is TGTGCCAGCAGCCCCGCGTCTAGCGGGAGTCCAGATACGCAGTATTTT. Residues: CASSPASSGSPDTQYF.

This clonotype occurred many times. The chain employs TRBV20-1 and TRBJ2-7; a possible D gene is TRBD1 (6 bases). Trimming removed 6 bases from V and 6 bases from J, with 24 bases in between. Germline assignment: CDR1 DFQATT and CDR2 SNEGSKA (reference sequence). The CDR3 totals 15 residues. The CDR3 DNA reads as TGCAGTGCCGTAGACGGGACGGGTACCAGGGGCGAGCAGTACTTC. Amino acid sequence: CSAVDGTGTRGEQYF.

This clonotype was seen ten or more times. The CDR3 is CASSLPNVVEQYF. Here the CDR3 DNA reads TGTGCCAGCAGCTTACCTAATGTGGTCGAGCAGTACTTC. The chain combines TRBV7-8 with TRBJ2-7, with no clear D. V lost 2 bases to trimming and J lost 6 bases, with 11 bases between them. The CDR3 runs to 13 residues. In germline, CDR1 is SGHVS, CDR2 FQNEAQ.

The rearrangement joins TRBV7-3 to TRBJ2-2; possibly TRBD1 for D (5 bases). The V gene's germline CDR1 is SGHTA and CDR2 FQGTGA. With 5 bases removed from V and 5 bases from J, the gap between germline ends came to 12 bases. CDR3 length equals 14 residues. For the CDR3, the DNA is TGTGCCAGCAGCCTTGAGACAGAGACCGGGGAGCTGTTTTTT. As protein: CASSLETETGELFF.

This clonotype was seen ten or more times. The DNA of the CDR3 is TGTGCCAGCTCACAGGATAGAGACACTGAAGCTTTCTTT. This encodes CASSQDRDTEAFF. The rearrangement uses TRBV18 and TRBJ1-1; unclear D gene. This CDR3 contains 13 residues. CDR1 is KGHSH, CDR2 LQKENI, per germline. Trimming removed 4 bases at V and 3 bases at J, with 9 bases between. The full variable domain, its missing parts supplied by reference TRBV18 and TRBJ1-1, is NAGVMQNPRHLVRRRGQEARLRCSPMKGHSHVYWYRQLPEEGLKFMVYLQKENIIDESGMPKERFSAEFPKEGPSILRIQQVVRGDSAAYFCASSQDRDTEAFFGQGTRLTVV.

This clonotype was seen only a few times. Relative to the germline gene, one junction end is altered; a read error may explain this. This chain uses TRBV7-9 with TRBJ1-1; D is undetermined. This CDR3 has 15 residues. Germline lookup yields CDR1 SEHNR and CDR2 FQNEAQ (reference sequence). The CDR3 sequence is CANSGRGGLNTEAFF. Here the CDR3 DNA reads TGTGCCAACAGCGGACGAGGAGGACTGAACACTGAAGCTTTCTTT.

This clonotype was counted many times. The chain links TRBV30 to TRBJ2-1; D is undetermined. V dropped 0 bases and J dropped 4 bases, with 7 bases sitting between them. The CDR3 sequence is 13 residues long. CDR1 GTSNPN and CDR2 SVGIG come from the germline V gene (reference sequence). CDR3 residues: CAWSVAEYNEQFF. The DNA for the CDR3 is TGTGCCTGGAGTGTCGCCGAATACAATGAGCAGTTCTTC.

This clonotype was counted between two and nine times. The genes are TRBV4-2 and TRBJ2-2; 12 bases map to TRBD2. The CDR3 is 19 amino acids. Looked up from germline, CDR1 is LGHNA and CDR2 is YNFKEQ. Trimming cost V 4 bases and J 0 bases; bases outside gene matches: 9. CDR3 DNA sequence: TGTGCCAGCAGCCCCATCGGGACTAGCGGGCACGCGAACACCGGGGAGCTGTTTTTT. It yields the protein CASSPIGTSGHANTGELFF.

In its sample, this clonotype was seen many times. The chain has TRBV28 and TRBJ1-5; the D is unclear. The CDR3 length is 12 residues. CDR1 MDHEN and CDR2 SYDVKM come from the germline V gene. V lost 4 bases to trimming and J lost 6 bases, with 7 bases between them. CDR3 in DNA: TGTGCCAGCAGTTACCTGGGTCAGCCCCAGCATTTT. Translation: CASSYLGQPQHF.

Ten or more counts support this clonotype. This chain uses TRBV20-1 with TRBJ2-3; no firm D call. Germline CDR1 is DFQATT and CDR2 is SNEGSKA (reference sequence). Trimming left V 6 bases short and J 2 bases short, with 9 bases between. The length of the CDR3 is 12 residues. CDR3 in DNA: TGCAGTGCCAAGACGGACACAGATACGCAGTATTTT. Its translation: CSAKTDTDTQYF.

Points on this clonotype: Given a much more abundant clone one base away, this may be a read error. This chain connects TRBV30 to TRBJ1-5; TRBD1 is a possible D gene (5 bases). CDR1 and CDR2 from the germline V gene are GTSNPN and SVGIG (reference sequence). This CDR3 is 15 amino acids long. This chain's CDR3 is CAWRRDRGSGTPRHF. CDR3 sequence (DNA): TGTGCCTGGAGAAGGGACCGAGGATCCGGGACTCCCCGGCATTTT.

This clonotype was seen only a few times. The chain couples TRBV18 to TRBJ1-2; a weak D match, TRBD1 (5 bases). Per germline, CDR1 KGHSH and CDR2 LQKENI. V lost 5 bases, J lost 7 bases, and 14 bases lay in between. The CDR3 loop spans 13 amino acids. The CDR3: CASSSGPGGGYTF. In nucleotides, the CDR3 is TGTGCCAGCTCATCGGGACCCGGGGGTGGCTACACCTTC.

This clonotype was counted many times. This sequence joins TRBV27 and TRBJ2-7; no clear D. This CDR3 region has 14 residues. Trimming took off 5 bases at V and 4 bases at J, with 15 bases between the two ends. Germline V gives CDR1 MNHEY, CDR2 SMNVEV (reference sequence). The CDR3 loop reads CASSTGPLLYEQYF. CDR3 DNA: TGTGCCAGCAGTACGGGCCCTCTTCTGTACGAGCAGTACTTC.

This clonotype was counted ten times or more. The chain carries TRBV20-1 and TRBJ2-1; 7 bases are shared with TRBD2. After removal of 0 bases from V and 0 bases from J, the junction contained 5 bases not matched to a gene. CDR3 length: 16 amino acids. Germline CDR1 DFQATT, CDR2 SNEGSKA (reference sequence). This chain's CDR3 is CSARDWGGSSYNEQFF. CDR3 bases: TGCAGTGCTAGAGATTGGGGCGGGAGCTCCTACAATGAGCAGTTCTTC.

This clonotype was seen once. A much larger clone differs by one base, so this may be a read error. The gene calls are TRBV19 and TRBJ1-1; 8 nucleotides line up with TRBD1. The CDR3 is 13 amino acids. Losses at the gene ends were 7 bases for V and 7 bases for J; bases not matched to a gene: 8. Germline CDR1 LNHDA, CDR2 SQIVND (reference sequence). CDR3 sequence (DNA): TGTGCCAGTATTATTAGAACAGGGGGTGAAGCTTTCTTT. Translation: CASIIRTGGEAFF. Using reference TRBV19 and TRBJ1-1 for the parts outside the CDR3, the full variable domain is DGGITQSPKYLFRKEGQNVTLSCEQNLNHDAMYWYRQDPGQGLRLIYYSQIVNDFQKGDIAEGYSVSREKKESFPLTVTSAQKNPTAFYLCASIIRTGGEAFFGQGTRLTVV.